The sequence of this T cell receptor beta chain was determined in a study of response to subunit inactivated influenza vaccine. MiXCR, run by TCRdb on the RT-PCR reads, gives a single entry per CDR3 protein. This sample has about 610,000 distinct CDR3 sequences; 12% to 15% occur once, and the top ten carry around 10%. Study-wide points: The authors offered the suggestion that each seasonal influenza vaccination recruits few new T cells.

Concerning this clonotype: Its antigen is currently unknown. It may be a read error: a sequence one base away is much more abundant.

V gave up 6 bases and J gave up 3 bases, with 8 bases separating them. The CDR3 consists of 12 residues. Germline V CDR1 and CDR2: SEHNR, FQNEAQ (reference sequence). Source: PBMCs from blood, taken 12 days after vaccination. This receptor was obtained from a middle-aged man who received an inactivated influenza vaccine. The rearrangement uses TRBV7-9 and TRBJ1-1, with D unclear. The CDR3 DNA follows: TGTGCCAGCAGACCCCGGGACACTGAAGCTTTCTTT. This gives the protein CASRPRDTEAFF.